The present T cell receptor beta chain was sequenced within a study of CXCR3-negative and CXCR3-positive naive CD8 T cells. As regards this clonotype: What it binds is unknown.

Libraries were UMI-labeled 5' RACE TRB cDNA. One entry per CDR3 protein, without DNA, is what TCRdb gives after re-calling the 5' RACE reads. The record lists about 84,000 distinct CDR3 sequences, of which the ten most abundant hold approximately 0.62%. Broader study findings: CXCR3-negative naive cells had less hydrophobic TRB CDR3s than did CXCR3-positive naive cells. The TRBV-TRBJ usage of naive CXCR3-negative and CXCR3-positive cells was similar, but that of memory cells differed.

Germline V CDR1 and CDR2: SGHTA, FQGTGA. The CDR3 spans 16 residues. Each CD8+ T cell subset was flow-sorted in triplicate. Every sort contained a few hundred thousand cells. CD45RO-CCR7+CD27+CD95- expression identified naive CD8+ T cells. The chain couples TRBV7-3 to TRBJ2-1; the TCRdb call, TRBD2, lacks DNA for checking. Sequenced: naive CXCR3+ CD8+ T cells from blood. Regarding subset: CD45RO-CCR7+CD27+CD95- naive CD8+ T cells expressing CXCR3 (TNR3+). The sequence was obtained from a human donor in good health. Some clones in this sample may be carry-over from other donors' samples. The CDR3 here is CASSLVAGGSYNEQFF.